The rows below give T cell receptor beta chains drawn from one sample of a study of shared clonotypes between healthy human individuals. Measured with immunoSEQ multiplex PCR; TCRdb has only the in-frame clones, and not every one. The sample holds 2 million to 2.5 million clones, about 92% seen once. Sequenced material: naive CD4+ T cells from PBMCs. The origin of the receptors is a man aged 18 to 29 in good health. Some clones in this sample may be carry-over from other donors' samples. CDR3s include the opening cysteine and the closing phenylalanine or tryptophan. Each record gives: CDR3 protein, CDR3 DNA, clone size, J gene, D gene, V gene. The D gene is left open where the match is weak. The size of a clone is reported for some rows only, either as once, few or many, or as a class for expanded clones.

CDR3aa: CASSSNRGPGTDTQYF; CDR3nt: TGTGCCAGCAGTTCCAACCGGGGTCCTGGCACAGATACGCAGTATTTT; abundance: NA; j_gene: TRBJ2-3; d_gene: NA; v_gene: TRBV6-5
CDR3aa: CASRDRAGELFF; CDR3nt: TGTGCCAGCAGGGACAGGGCCGGGGAGCTGTTTTTT; abundance: NA; j_gene: TRBJ2-2; d_gene: TRBD1; v_gene: TRBV2
CDR3aa: CASSLGLAGDNEQFF; CDR3nt: TGTGCCAGCAGCCTCGGACTAGCGGGGGACAATGAGCAGTTCTTC; abundance: NA; j_gene: TRBJ2-1; d_gene: TRBD2; v_gene: TRBV7-7
CDR3aa: CASSLAGDEQYF; CDR3nt: TGTGCCAGCAGCCTCGCGGGGGACGAGCAGTACTTC; abundance: NA; j_gene: TRBJ2-7; d_gene: TRBD2; v_gene: TRBV7-3
CDR3aa: CASNRPGSSNQPQHF; CDR3nt: TGTGCCAGTAATAGACCAGGGAGTAGCAATCAGCCCCAGCATTTT; abundance: NA; j_gene: TRBJ1-5; d_gene: NA; v_gene: TRBV19
CDR3aa: CASSQEGTGGLMNYGYTF; CDR3nt: TGTGCCAGCAGCCAAGAAGGGACAGGGGGCTTAATGAACTATGGCTACACCTTC; abundance: NA; j_gene: TRBJ1-2; d_gene: TRBD1; v_gene: TRBV4-2
CDR3aa: CTSGDCQSYNEQFF; CDR3nt: TGCACCAGCGGAGACTGCCAATCCTACAATGAGCAGTTCTTC; abundance: NA; j_gene: TRBJ2-1; d_gene: NA; v_gene: TRBV1
CDR3aa: CASSRDREAIAFF; CDR3nt: TGTGCCAGCAGCCGGGACAGGGAGGCTATAGCTTTCTTT; abundance: NA; j_gene: TRBJ1-1; d_gene: TRBD1; v_gene: TRBV11-3
CDR3aa: CASRGQAENIQYF; CDR3nt: TGTGCCAGCAGAGGACAGGCGGAAAACATTCAGTACTTC; abundance: NA; j_gene: TRBJ2-4; d_gene: TRBD1; v_gene: TRBV27
CDR3aa: CASSSTRLADIYEQYF; CDR3nt: TGTGCCAGCAGTTCCACTAGACTAGCGGATATCTACGAGCAGTACTTC; abundance: NA; j_gene: TRBJ2-7; d_gene: TRBD2; v_gene: TRBV6-6
CDR3aa: CASSKQTSGDVADTQYF; CDR3nt: TGTGCCAGCAGCAAGCAAACTAGCGGGGATGTGGCAGATACGCAGTATTTT; abundance: NA; j_gene: TRBJ2-3; d_gene: TRBD2; v_gene: TRBV5-4
CDR3aa: CASSLPGANEQFF; CDR3nt: TGTGCCAGCAGCTTACCAGGGGCCAATGAGCAGTTCTTC; abundance: NA; j_gene: TRBJ2-1; d_gene: NA; v_gene: TRBV7-6
CDR3aa: CASSAPGTGKEKLFF; CDR3nt: TGTGCCAGCTCAGCACCCGGGACAGGGAAAGAAAAACTGTTTTTT; abundance: NA; j_gene: TRBJ1-4; d_gene: TRBD1; v_gene: TRBV18
CDR3aa: CASSLFVRGGGGEQYF; CDR3nt: TGTGCCAGCAGCTTGTTCGTGAGAGGGGGCGGAGGCGAGCAGTACTTC; abundance: NA; j_gene: TRBJ2-7; d_gene: TRBD1; v_gene: TRBV5-5
CDR3aa: CAISEFGSNYGYTF; CDR3nt: TGTGCCATCAGTGAGTTTGGGAGTAACTATGGCTACACCTTC; abundance: few; j_gene: TRBJ1-2; d_gene: NA; v_gene: TRBV10-3
CDR3aa: CASSQDIVQGGGGNTIYF; CDR3nt: TGCGCCAGCAGCCAAGACATTGTACAGGGCGGAGGTGGAAACACCATATATTTT; abundance: NA; j_gene: TRBJ1-3; d_gene: NA; v_gene: TRBV4-1
CDR3aa: CASGLSWGGAYEQYF; CDR3nt: TGTGCTAGTGGTTTGTCCTGGGGGGGGGCCTACGAGCAGTACTTC; abundance: NA; j_gene: TRBJ2-7; d_gene: TRBD2; v_gene: TRBV12-5
CDR3aa: CASSQARRPSAEAFF; CDR3nt: TGTGCCAGCAGCCAAGCCCGCCGACCGTCGGCTGAAGCTTTCTTT; abundance: NA; j_gene: TRBJ1-1; d_gene: NA; v_gene: TRBV14
CDR3aa: CATGTSGGSTDTQYF; CDR3nt: TGTGCCACCGGGACTAGCGGGGGCAGCACAGATACGCAGTATTTT; abundance: NA; j_gene: TRBJ2-3; d_gene: TRBD2; v_gene: TRBV6-6
CDR3aa: CASKVRLPLREQYF; CDR3nt: TGTGCCAGCAAGGTCAGACTACCCTTGCGGGAGCAGTACTTC; abundance: NA; j_gene: TRBJ2-7; d_gene: NA; v_gene: TRBV28
CDR3aa: CASTTDPTTRGEQYF; CDR3nt: TGTGCCAGCACCACAGATCCAACCACCAGAGGCGAGCAGTACTTC; abundance: NA; j_gene: TRBJ2-7; d_gene: NA; v_gene: TRBV6-5
CDR3aa: CASSFLQGYGNEQFF; CDR3nt: TGTGCCAGCAGTTTTCTCCAGGGGTATGGCAATGAGCAGTTCTTC; abundance: NA; j_gene: TRBJ2-1; d_gene: NA; v_gene: TRBV28
CDR3aa: CASSLRGQPQHF; CDR3nt: TGTGCCAGCAGTTTACGTGGTCAGCCCCAGCATTTT; abundance: NA; j_gene: TRBJ1-5; d_gene: NA; v_gene: TRBV28
CDR3aa: CASRNSGTVYEQYF; CDR3nt: TGTGCCAGCAGGAACTCGGGGACCGTCTACGAGCAGTACTTC; abundance: NA; j_gene: TRBJ2-7; d_gene: NA; v_gene: TRBV28
CDR3aa: CASSLRDRSYEQYF; CDR3nt: TGTGCCAGCAGCCTACGGGACAGGTCCTACGAGCAGTACTTC; abundance: once; j_gene: TRBJ2-7; d_gene: TRBD1; v_gene: TRBV7-8
CDR3aa: CASSRNPAGQGGEQYF; CDR3nt: TGTGCCAGCAGTCGAAACCCTGCGGGACAGGGAGGCGAGCAGTACTTC; abundance: NA; j_gene: TRBJ2-7; d_gene: TRBD1; v_gene: TRBV9
CDR3aa: CASSPYMRTEAFF; CDR3nt: TGTGCCAGCAGCCCCTATATGCGGACTGAAGCTTTCTTT; abundance: NA; j_gene: TRBJ1-1; d_gene: NA; v_gene: TRBV5-4
CDR3aa: CASSPPGLEQFF; CDR3nt: TGCGCCAGCAGCCCCCCGGGCCTCGAGCAGTTCTTC; abundance: NA; j_gene: TRBJ2-1; d_gene: NA; v_gene: TRBV5-1
CDR3aa: CASSFWDEQYF; CDR3nt: TGTGCCAGCAGTTTTTGGGACGAGCAGTACTTC; abundance: NA; j_gene: TRBJ2-7; d_gene: NA; v_gene: TRBV28
CDR3aa: CASGLSGSSSHEQYF; CDR3nt: TGTGCCAGTGGCCTTAGCGGGAGTTCATCACACGAGCAGTACTTC; abundance: NA; j_gene: TRBJ2-7; d_gene: TRBD2; v_gene: TRBV19
CDR3aa: CASSSSRSYEQYF; CDR3nt: TGTGCCAGCAGTTCGAGCCGCTCCTACGAGCAGTACTTC; abundance: NA; j_gene: TRBJ2-7; d_gene: NA; v_gene: TRBV6-5
CDR3aa: CASGASGHTDTQYF; CDR3nt: TGTGCCAGCGGAGCCTCCGGGCACACAGATACGCAGTATTTT; abundance: NA; j_gene: TRBJ2-3; d_gene: NA; v_gene: TRBV9
CDR3aa: CASSFETSATYEQYF; CDR3nt: TGTGCCAGCAGTTTTGAGACTAGCGCAACCTACGAGCAGTACTTC; abundance: NA; j_gene: TRBJ2-7; d_gene: TRBD2; v_gene: TRBV27
CDR3aa: CASSLWGGQTYEQYF; CDR3nt: TGTGCCAGCAGCTTATGGGGGGGACAGACCTACGAGCAGTACTTC; abundance: NA; j_gene: TRBJ2-7; d_gene: NA; v_gene: TRBV7-9
CDR3aa: CAWSVIGTGGQGAFF; CDR3nt: TGTGCCTGGAGTGTAATCGGGACAGGGGGCCAGGGAGCTTTCTTT; abundance: NA; j_gene: TRBJ1-1; d_gene: TRBD1; v_gene: TRBV30
CDR3aa: CASSGSQGRQPQHF; CDR3nt: TGTGCCAGCTCAGGGTCACAGGGAAGACAGCCCCAGCATTTT; abundance: NA; j_gene: TRBJ1-5; d_gene: NA; v_gene: TRBV28
CDR3aa: CASSPQGGSGLAKNIQYF; CDR3nt: TGTGCCAGCAGCCCCCAAGGGGGTAGCGGCCTAGCCAAAAACATTCAGTACTTC; abundance: NA; j_gene: TRBJ2-4; d_gene: NA; v_gene: TRBV5-4
CDR3aa: CASRRTEANYGYTF; CDR3nt: TGCGCCAGCAGAAGGACGGAAGCTAACTATGGCTACACCTTC; abundance: NA; j_gene: TRBJ1-2; d_gene: NA; v_gene: TRBV5-1
CDR3aa: CASSLNEAQISYEQYF; CDR3nt: TGTGCCAGCAGCTTAAATGAGGCCCAAATCTCCTACGAGCAGTACTTC; abundance: NA; j_gene: TRBJ2-7; d_gene: NA; v_gene: TRBV7-2
CDR3aa: CASSVRGSRTDTQYF; CDR3nt: TGTGCCAGCAGCGTGCGCGGGAGCCGCACAGATACGCAGTATTTT; abundance: NA; j_gene: TRBJ2-3; d_gene: TRBD2; v_gene: TRBV9
CDR3aa: CASSLSRSQETQYF; CDR3nt: TGTGCCAGCAGCTTAAGTAGGTCCCAAGAGACCCAGTACTTC; abundance: NA; j_gene: TRBJ2-5; d_gene: NA; v_gene: TRBV7-9
CDR3aa: CASSRTGAQAGETQYF; CDR3nt: TGCGCCAGCAGTAGGACAGGGGCTCAGGCTGGAGAGACCCAGTACTTC; abundance: NA; j_gene: TRBJ2-5; d_gene: TRBD1; v_gene: TRBV4-1
CDR3aa: CASSYGEIMNTEAFF; CDR3nt: TGTGCCAGCAGTTATGGGGAAATCATGAACACTGAAGCTTTCTTT; abundance: once; j_gene: TRBJ1-1; d_gene: NA; v_gene: TRBV6-5
CDR3aa: CASSFMTGPSETQYF; CDR3nt: TGCGCCAGCAGCTTCATGACAGGGCCCTCAGAGACCCAGTACTTC; abundance: NA; j_gene: TRBJ2-5; d_gene: TRBD1; v_gene: TRBV5-1
CDR3aa: CASSFGHSGNTIYF; CDR3nt: TGCGCCAGCAGCTTTGGACACTCTGGAAACACCATATATTTT; abundance: NA; j_gene: TRBJ1-3; d_gene: NA; v_gene: TRBV5-1
CDR3aa: CASSFQAGGDSPLHF; CDR3nt: TGTGCCAGCAGCTTCCAGGCGGGGGGCGATTCACCCCTCCACTTT; abundance: NA; j_gene: TRBJ1-6; d_gene: NA; v_gene: TRBV7-9
CDR3aa: CASSTGVTEAFF; CDR3nt: TGTGCCAGCAGTACGGGGGTCACTGAAGCTTTCTTT; abundance: NA; j_gene: TRBJ1-1; d_gene: NA; v_gene: TRBV6-5
CDR3aa: CASSQARTYGYTF; CDR3nt: TGTGCCAGCAGCCAAGCCAGAACTTATGGCTACACCTTC; abundance: NA; j_gene: TRBJ1-2; d_gene: NA; v_gene: TRBV14
CDR3aa: CAIRPTPAGPYPEQYF; CDR3nt: TGTGCCATCAGGCCTACTCCAGCGGGACCTTATCCGGAGCAGTACTTC; abundance: NA; j_gene: TRBJ2-7; d_gene: TRBD2; v_gene: TRBV10-3
CDR3aa: CASSLVGTGSTDTQYF; CDR3nt: TGTGCCAGCAGCTTGGTCGGGACTGGGAGCACAGATACGCAGTATTTT; abundance: NA; j_gene: TRBJ2-3; d_gene: NA; v_gene: TRBV5-5